This T cell receptor beta chain was identified in a study of T cells in localized non-small cell lung cancer. This clone was detected only once. Germline V gives CDR1 SQVTM, CDR2 ANQGSEA. There are 13 residues in the CDR3. Trimming took 5 bases from V and 5 from J, leaving 15 bases between them. Assay: immunoSEQ multiplex PCR; the TCRdb copy retains only in-frame clones and omits some. Of about 21,000 clones in the sample, over 85% were seen once. This sample comprised peripheral blood, obtained before any cancer treatment. The sequence came from a male donor older than 55 with stage I squamous cell lung carcinoma. The chain links TRBV29-1 to TRBJ1-2, with D hard to call. The CDR3 loop is CSVTGRTPYGYTF. The CDR3 DNA reads as TGCAGCGTTACCGGGAGGACCCCTTATGGCTACACCTTC. Using reference TRBV29-1 and TRBJ1-2 for the parts outside the CDR3, the full variable domain is SAVISQKPSRDICQRGTSLTIQCQVDSQVTMMFWYRQQPGQSLTLIATANQGSEATYESGFVIDKFPISRPNLTFSTLTVSNMSPEDSSIYLCSVTGRTPYGYTFGSGTRLTVV.